What follows describes a single T cell receptor (beta chain). This entry belongs to a study of technical replicates of blood from a few donors. TCRdb keeps only in-frame clones here, not all; method: immunoSEQ multiplex PCR. The data contain some 62,000 clones, around 87% of them singletons. The CDR3 runs to 13 residues. V was trimmed by 3 bases and J by 0 bases, leaving 5 bases between them. Germline-derived CDR1 and CDR2 are MNHNS and SASEGT. The chain couples TRBV6-1 to TRBJ2-5; D is possibly TRBD2 (5 bases). Sequencing was carried out using PBMCs. This clonotype originated in a human donor in good health. Some clones in this sample may be carry-over from other donors' samples. CDR3 coding DNA: TGTGCCAGCAGTGATAGCGACCAAGAGACCCAGTACTTC. Translation gives CASSDSDQETQYF.